The next 25 T cell receptor beta chains were all read from a single sample in a study of molecular identifiers for immune sequencing clone quantification. TCRdb reanalysed the PCR reads using MiXCR and keeps one entry per CDR3 protein. The sample has 250,000 to 400,000 distinct CDR3 sequences; about a fifth are singletons. The sample consisted of naive CD8+ T cells from blood, with Jurkat cell RNA spiked in. The sample's subset: FACS-sorted CD8+CD4-CCR7+CD45RA+ naive T cells. These receptors all stem from a human donor in good health. Some libraries in this study had Jurkat cell RNA spiked in.

This clonotype was recorded many times. The chain combines TRBV4-3 with TRBJ1-2; D is ambiguous. V gave up 0 bases and J gave up 2 bases, with 7 bases separating them. Germline loops: CDR1 LGHNA, CDR2 YSLEER. This CDR3 comprises 14 residues. The CDR3: CASSQDLSNYGYTF. The CDR3, as DNA: TGCGCCAGCAGCCAAGATCTGTCGAACTATGGCTACACCTTC.

This clonotype was recorded many times. The chain carries TRBV7-9 and TRBJ2-5; D is possibly TRBD2 (5 bases). Germline assignment: CDR1 SEHNR and CDR2 FQNEAQ (reference sequence). V was pared by 5 bases and J by 5 bases, with 12 bases between. This CDR3 contains 13 residues. The DNA for the CDR3 is TGTGCCAGCAGCGATGGACTTCAGGAGACCCAGTACTTC. It translates to CASSDGLQETQYF.

This clonotype was observed many times. This chain links TRBV12-3 or TRBV12-4 with TRBJ2-3; D might be TRBD1 (6 bases). This CDR3 comprises 16 residues. Trimming left V 6 bases short and J 7 bases short, with 23 bases between. The CDR3 spells CASRPPQGSYRYTQYF. CDR3 in DNA: TGTGCCAGCAGACCTCCCCAGGGGTCATATCGATATACGCAGTATTTT.

This clonotype was observed many times. The chain combines TRBV29-1 with TRBJ2-1; D not resolved. The V end lost 4 bases, the J end lost 10 bases, and 8 bases lay between the germline ends. The CDR3 spans 10 residues. The germline CDR1 and CDR2 sequences are SQVTM and ANQGSEA. CDR3 nucleotides: TGCAGCGTTGCAAGCGTGGAGCAGTTCTTC. Encoded protein: CSVASVEQFF.

The DNA of the CDR3 is TGTGCCAGCAGTTTATCGCCTGGGCATGAGCAGTTCTTC. Translating gives CASSLSPGHEQFF. This chain links TRBV27 with TRBJ2-1; the D is unclear. The CDR3 length is 13 residues. Looked up from germline, CDR1 is MNHEY and CDR2 is SMNVEV (reference sequence). The V end was cut by 0 bases, the J end by 8 bases, with 8 bases between.

Notes on this clonotype: An end of the junction does not agree with germline; a read error may underlie this. The chain is built from TRBV19 and TRBJ2-7; TRBD1 agrees at 8 bases. Germline assignment: CDR1 LNHDA and CDR2 SQIVND (reference sequence). The CDR3 runs to 12 residues. CDR3 protein: CAGSQGAYEQYF. CDR3 DNA sequence: TGTGCCGGTAGTCAGGGGGCGTACGAGCAGTACTTC.

Concerning this clonotype itself: A clone one base away is much larger, so this may be a read error. This chain links TRBV9 with TRBJ2-3, with a weak D call TRBD2 (6 bases). The CDR3 totals 15 residues. Germline V gene sequence: CDR1 SGDLS, CDR2 YYNGEE. V was clipped by 2 bases and J by 4 bases, with 14 bases between them. CDR3 sequence: CASSVGTGLADTQYF. The CDR3 DNA reads as TGTGCCAGCAGCGTCGGGACTGGCCTCGCAGATACGCAGTATTTT.

With respect to this clonotype: A much larger clone lies one base from this, so it may be a read error. The gene calls are TRBV20-1 and TRBJ2-1; 7 bases match TRBD2. The CDR3 consists of 14 residues. Germline V gene sequence: CDR1 DFQATT, CDR2 SNEGSKA (reference sequence). DNA for the CDR3: TGCAGTGCTAAAGGACTAGTCTCCTACAATGAGCAGCTCTTC. Amino acid sequence: CSAKGLVSYNEQLF.

Many counts were recorded for this clonotype. This sequence joins TRBV6-5 and TRBJ1-1; 8 bases align to TRBD1. J lost 1 base, V lost 6 bases, and 4 bases had no gene match. Germline V gene lookup returns CDR1 MNHEY and CDR2 SVGAGI. The CDR3 is made up of 14 amino acids. The CDR3 DNA reads as TGTGCCAGCAGGCCTGGGACAGGGAACACTGAAGCTTTCTTT. This sequence encodes CASRPGTGNTEAFF.

This chain joins TRBV6-2 or TRBV6-3 and TRBJ2-5, with D possibly matching TRBD1 (5 bases). The V and J ends lost 0 bases and 5 bases respectively, with 16 bases between them. Germline CDR1 is MNHEY and CDR2 is SVGEGT. The CDR3 loop spans 16 amino acids. The CDR3 nucleotides read TGTGCCAGCAGTTACTCGATTGTAGCAGGGTTCGAGACCCAGTACTTC. This encodes CASSYSIVAGFETQYF.

About this clonotype itself: This may be a read error: a much more frequent sequence differs by one nucleotide. The chain combines TRBV13 with TRBJ2-5, with TRBD1 matching over 8 bases. CDR3 length equals 13 residues. CDR1 is PRHDT and CDR2 is FYEKMQ in the germline V gene (reference sequence). Germline trimming cut 3 bases from V and 3 bases from J; bases unmatched to any gene: 0. Here the CDR3 reads CASSLGQEETQYF. The CDR3 nucleotides are TGTGCCAGCAGCTTGGGACAGGAAGAGACCCAGTACTTC.

The table lists this clonotype with a few counts. This chain uses TRBV27 with TRBJ2-7; perhaps TRBD2 as D (7 bases). The ends were cut back, 2 bases at V and 7 bases at J, with 15 bases in the middle. The CDR3 is 14 amino acids. CDR1 and CDR2 from the germline V gene are MNHEY and SMNVEV (reference sequence). The CDR3 bases are TGTGCCAGCAGTTTAGGGGGGGGGGCGTTGGAGCAGTACTTC. Its protein is CASSLGGGALEQYF.

This clonotype was observed at least ten times. V and J are TRBV7-2 and TRBJ1-5; no clear D gene. Germline values: CDR1 SGHTA, CDR2 FQGNSA. The CDR3 totals 17 residues. V was trimmed by 1 base and J by 0 bases, leaving 13 bases between them. The CDR3 region has the DNA TGTGCCAGCAGCTTAGACGTACTGCCTTATAGCAATCAGCCCCAGCATTTT. As protein: CASSLDVLPYSNQPQHF.

This clonotype was detected many times. The chain links TRBV7-9 to TRBJ1-5, with D unclear. Trimming stripped 5 bases from V and 4 bases from J, with 12 bases between. The CDR3 has 14 residues. The germline CDR1 and CDR2 sequences are SEHNR and FQNEAQ (reference sequence). This CDR3 is CASSPGQKNQPQHF. The DNA of the CDR3 is TGTGCCAGCAGCCCCGGGCAAAAGAATCAGCCCCAGCATTTT. Full variable domain (remainder filled in from reference TRBV7-9 and TRBJ1-5): DTGVSQNPRHKITKRGQNVTFRCDPISEHNRLYWYRQTLGQGPEFLTYFQNEAQLEKSRLLSDRFSAERPKGSFSTLEIQRTEQGDSAMYLCASSPGQKNQPQHFGDGTRLSIL.

This clonotype has more than one count but fewer than ten. J is TRBJ2-3 and V is TRBV3-1; D gene uncertain. V was clipped by 0 bases and J by 3 bases, with 13 bases between them. Germline V gene data show CDR1 as LGHDT and CDR2 as YNNKEL (reference sequence). The CDR3 sequence is 16 residues long. The CDR3 loop is CASSQDLSFGTDTQYF. The DNA for the CDR3 is TGTGCCAGCAGCCAAGATTTGAGTTTTGGGACAGATACGCAGTATTTT.

This clonotype has at least ten counts. The chain links TRBV13 to TRBJ2-2, with D unclear. The CDR3 has 14 amino acids. V lost 5 bases to trimming and J lost 4 bases, with 11 bases between them. The germline CDR1 and CDR2 sequences are PRHDT and FYEKMQ (reference sequence). CDR3 DNA sequence: TGTGCCAGCAGCCCCCCGGAGTTCACCGGGGAGCTGTTTTTT. It codes for CASSPPEFTGELFF. The variable domain in full, with the rest retrieved from reference TRBV13 and TRBJ2-2, is AAGVIQSPRHLIKEKRETATLKCYPIPRHDTVYWYQQGPGQDPQFLISFYEKMQSDKGSIPDRFSAQQFSDYHSELNMSSLELGDSALYFCASSPPEFTGELFFGEGSRLTVL.

The gene calls are TRBV13 and TRBJ2-5; D uncertain. The V gene's germline CDR1 is PRHDT and CDR2 FYEKMQ (reference sequence). The CDR3 spans 13 residues. V was cut by 4 bases and J by 3 bases, with 9 bases left in between. The CDR3 protein is CASSSRTEETQYF. The DNA for the CDR3 is TGTGCCAGCAGCTCTAGGACGGAAGAGACCCAGTACTTC.

The rearrangement uses TRBV27 and TRBJ2-3; D possibly corresponds to TRBD1 (5 bases). V shed 7 bases and J shed 2 bases, with 19 bases lying between them. In germline, CDR1 is MNHEY, CDR2 SMNVEV (reference sequence). The CDR3 extends over 16 amino acids. For the CDR3, the DNA is TGTGCCAGCAAAAAGGAAGGGGAAGGAATCACAGATACGCAGTATTTT. It codes for CASKKEGEGITDTQYF.

The genes are TRBV10-3 and TRBJ2-7; 12 bases align to TRBD2. Germline lookup yields CDR1 ENHRY and CDR2 SYGVKD. J was trimmed by 3 bases and V by 6 bases; bases with no gene match: 9. This CDR3 spans 16 amino acids. CDR3 loop: CAIRVVLAGGVYEQYF. The CDR3 region has the DNA TGTGCCATCAGGGTTGTGCTAGCGGGAGGGGTCTACGAGCAGTACTTC.

In its sample, this clonotype was seen a few times. The genes are TRBV4-3 and TRBJ2-5; possibly TRBD2 for D (5 bases). The V gene lost 6 bases and the J gene lost 1 base, with 18 bases spanning the gap. CDR1 is LGHNA, CDR2 YSLEER, per germline. This CDR3 is 16 amino acids long. The CDR3 region is CASSHLRGPVQETQYF. The CDR3 region has the DNA TGCGCCAGCAGTCACCTGCGAGGGCCGGTCCAAGAGACCCAGTACTTC.

V and J are TRBV12-3 or TRBV12-4 and TRBJ2-7, with 11 bases that match TRBD2. The V segment lost 6 bases and the J segment 2 bases; nucleotides outside the gene matches: 6. The CDR3 has 15 amino acids. This CDR3 reads CASSPGLAVAYEQYF. CDR3 nucleotides: TGTGCCAGCAGCCCGGGACTAGCGGTCGCCTACGAGCAGTACTTC.

The count of this clonotype is one. A much larger clone sits a single nucleotide away, making a read error possible. The chain has TRBV4-3 and TRBJ1-1; possibly TRBD1 for D (5 bases). Germline-derived CDR1 and CDR2 are LGHNA and YSLEER. This CDR3 comprises 15 residues. The CDR3 nucleotides are TGCGCCAGCAGCCAAGATCAGGGCGGTTGGACTGGAGCTTTCTTT. Its protein product is CASSQDQGGWTGAFF.

This clonotype has a handful of counts. The chain couples TRBV6-6 to TRBJ2-7, with D tentatively TRBD1 (6 bases). The CDR3 is 13 amino acids. The germline V and J ends were trimmed by 6 bases and 4 bases, with 13 bases remaining between them. Per the germline V gene, CDR1 is MNHNY and CDR2 is SVGAGI (reference sequence). For the CDR3, the DNA is TGTGCCAGCAGACTGACAGGTGGATACGAGCAGTACTTC. This encodes CASRLTGGYEQYF.

Notes on this clonotype: A much larger clone differs by one base, so this may be a read error. CDR3 sequence reads: CASSHPDRTGPAFF. The CDR3 DNA reads TGTGCCAGCAGCCACCCCGACCGGACAGGGCCAGCTTTCTTT. The chain combines TRBV7-9 with TRBJ1-1; TRBD1 aligns across 8 bases. V trimming: 5 bases; J trimming: 10 bases; junction bases outside the gene matches: 12. CDR1 is SEHNR and CDR2 is FQNEAQ in the germline V gene (reference sequence). The CDR3 totals 14 residues.

This clonotype was counted ten times or more. The CDR3 coding sequence is TGTGCCACCAGCAGTTTTCCCGACCTTCTGGGGGCCAACGTCCTGACTTTC. Its protein product is CATSSFPDLLGANVLTF. This chain links TRBV15 with TRBJ2-6; no firm D call. The germline CDR1 and CDR2 sequences are LNHNV and YYDKDF (reference sequence). CDR3 length: 17 amino acids. Trimming took 3 bases from V and 4 from J, leaving 16 bases between them.